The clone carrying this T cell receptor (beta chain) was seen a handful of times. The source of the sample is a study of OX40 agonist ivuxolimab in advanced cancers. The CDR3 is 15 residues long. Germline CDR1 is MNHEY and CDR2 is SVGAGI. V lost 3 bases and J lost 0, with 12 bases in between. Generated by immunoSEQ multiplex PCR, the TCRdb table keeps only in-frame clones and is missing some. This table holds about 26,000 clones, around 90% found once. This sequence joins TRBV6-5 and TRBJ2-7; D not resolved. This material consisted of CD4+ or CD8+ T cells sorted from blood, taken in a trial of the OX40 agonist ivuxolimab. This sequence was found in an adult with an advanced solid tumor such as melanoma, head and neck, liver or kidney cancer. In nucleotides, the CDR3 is TGTGCCAGCAGTTATGAGTTGAGGAGCTCCTACGAGCAGTACTTC. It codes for CASSYELRSSYEQYF.